Following are 5 T cell receptor beta chains from one sample sequenced in a study of cytomegalovirus exposure and HLA in healthy donors. Use of 60 Vbeta and 13 Jbeta primers characterized the PCR. Assay used: immunoSEQ multiplex PCR; TCRdb lists only in-frame clones, some missing. The ten top clones account for around 3.5%, within a sample of over 30,000 clones. Material: PBMCs. Receptors originate from a man aged 35 to 55 in good health and CMV-seronegative.

V gene TRBV2 combines with J gene TRBJ2-7; 8 bases match TRBD1. The CDR3 sequence is 15 residues long. V lost 1 base and J lost 2; bases outside the gene matches: 4. The germline CDR1 and CDR2 sequences are SNHLY and FYNNEI. Here the CDR3 DNA reads TGTGCCAGCAGTGAAGGTTTGGGACAGGCCTACGAGCAGTACTTC. It yields the protein CASSEGLGQAYEQYF.

The V gene is TRBV9, the J gene TRBJ2-7, with D maybe TRBD2 (6 bases). The CDR3 runs 14 residues. Germline CDR1 SGDLS, CDR2 YYNGEE. V was trimmed by 0 bases and J by 3 bases, leaving 10 bases between them. The DNA of the CDR3 is TGTGCCAGCAGCGTAGTTCCAGCGGGCTACGAGCAGTACTTC. Amino acid sequence: CASSVVPAGYEQYF.

J is TRBJ1-4 and V is TRBV7-6, with 8 bases aligning to TRBD1. V lost 1 base to trimming and J lost 7 bases; unmatched junction nucleotides: 8. Germline V gives CDR1 SGHVS, CDR2 FNYEAQ. The CDR3 totals 16 residues. CDR3 loop: CASSLVPGQGTEKLFF. Written as DNA, the CDR3 is TGTGCCAGCAGCTTAGTCCCAGGACAGGGTACTGAAAAACTGTTTTTT. Full variable domain (missing parts from reference TRBV7-6 and TRBJ1-4): GAGVSQSPRYKVTKRGQDVALRCDPISGHVSLYWYRQALGQGPEFLTYFNYEAQQDKSGLPNDRFSAERPEGSISTLTIQRTEQRDSAMYRCASSLVPGQGTEKLFFGSGTQLSVL.

V usage is TRBV6-5 and J usage is TRBJ2-7; 8 bases map to TRBD2. This CDR3 has 14 amino acids. V shed 4 bases, J shed 2 bases, and the junction held 4 bases outside the gene matches. CDR1 MNHEY and CDR2 SVGAGI come from the germline V gene. CDR3 bases: TGTGCCAGCAGTTGGATAGCGGGAACCTACGAGCAGTACTTC. Translation: CASSWIAGTYEQYF.

The chain couples TRBV5-1 to TRBJ1-4; a possible D gene is TRBD1 (6 bases). Per germline, CDR1 SGHRS and CDR2 YFSETQ. The CDR3 runs to 16 residues. With 4 bases removed from V and 7 bases from J, the gap between germline ends came to 20 bases. Here the CDR3 reads CASSRSYRDPSEKLFF. CDR3 nucleotides: TGCGCCAGCAGCCGGAGTTACAGGGACCCGAGTGAAAAACTGTTTTTT.